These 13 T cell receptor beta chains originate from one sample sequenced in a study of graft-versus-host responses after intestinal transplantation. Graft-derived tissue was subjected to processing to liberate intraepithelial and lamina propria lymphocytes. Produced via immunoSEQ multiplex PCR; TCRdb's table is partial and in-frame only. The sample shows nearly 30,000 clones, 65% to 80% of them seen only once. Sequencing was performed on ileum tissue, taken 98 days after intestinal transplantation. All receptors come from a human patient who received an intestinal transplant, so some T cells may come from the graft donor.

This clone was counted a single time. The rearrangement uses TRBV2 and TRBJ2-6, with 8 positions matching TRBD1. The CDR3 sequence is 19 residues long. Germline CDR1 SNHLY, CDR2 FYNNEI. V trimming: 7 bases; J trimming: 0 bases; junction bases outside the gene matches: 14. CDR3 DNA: TGTGCCAGCATCCTAAGGGGACAGGCCGCCCCCTCTGGGGCCAACGTCCTGACTTTC. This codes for CASILRGQAAPSGANVLTF.

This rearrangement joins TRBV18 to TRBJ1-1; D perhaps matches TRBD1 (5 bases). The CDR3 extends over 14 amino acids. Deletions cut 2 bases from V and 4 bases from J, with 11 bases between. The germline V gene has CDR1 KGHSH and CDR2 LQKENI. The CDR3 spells CASSPVRAGTEAFF. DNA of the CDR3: TGTGCCAGCTCACCAGTCAGGGCCGGCACTGAAGCTTTCTTT.

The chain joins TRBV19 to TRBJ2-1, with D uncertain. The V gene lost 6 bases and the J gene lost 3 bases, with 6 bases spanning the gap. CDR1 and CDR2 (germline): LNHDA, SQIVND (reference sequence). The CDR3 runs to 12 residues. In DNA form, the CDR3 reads TGTGCCAGTAGAACCGGCTACAATGAGCAGTTCTTC. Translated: CASRTGYNEQFF.

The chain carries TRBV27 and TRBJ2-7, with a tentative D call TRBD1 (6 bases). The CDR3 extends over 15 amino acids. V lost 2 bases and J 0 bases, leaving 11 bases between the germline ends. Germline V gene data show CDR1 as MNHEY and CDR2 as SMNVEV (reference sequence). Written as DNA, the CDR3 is TGTGCCAGCAGTTTAGGAACAGGGAACTCCTACGAGCAGTACTTC. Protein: CASSLGTGNSYEQYF.

CDR3 coding DNA: TGTGCCAGCAGTTCGGACAGGAGACTCACAGATACGCAGTATTTT. Translation gives CASSSDRRLTDTQYF. This sequence joins TRBV28 and TRBJ2-3; 7 bases are shared with TRBD1. The CDR3 totals 15 residues. After removal of 4 bases from V and 2 bases from J, the junction contained 6 bases not matched to a gene. CDR1 and CDR2 (germline): MDHEN, SYDVKM.

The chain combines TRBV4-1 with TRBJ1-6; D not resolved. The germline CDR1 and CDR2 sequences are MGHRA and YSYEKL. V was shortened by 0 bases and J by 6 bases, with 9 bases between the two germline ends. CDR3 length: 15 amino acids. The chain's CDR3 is CASSQESGSNSPLHF. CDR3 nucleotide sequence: TGCGCCAGCAGCCAAGAGAGCGGTAGTAATTCACCCCTCCACTTT.

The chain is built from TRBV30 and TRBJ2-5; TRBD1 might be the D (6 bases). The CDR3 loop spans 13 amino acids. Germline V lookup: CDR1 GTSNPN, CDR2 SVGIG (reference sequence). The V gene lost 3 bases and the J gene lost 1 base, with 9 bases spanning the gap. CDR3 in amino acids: CAWSRTVQETQYF. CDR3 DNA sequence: TGTGCCTGGAGCAGGACAGTCCAAGAGACCCAGTACTTC.

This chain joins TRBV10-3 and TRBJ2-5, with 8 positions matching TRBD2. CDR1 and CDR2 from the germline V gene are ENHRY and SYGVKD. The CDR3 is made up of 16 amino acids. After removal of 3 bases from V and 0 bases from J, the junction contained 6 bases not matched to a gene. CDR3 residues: CAISERGSGDQETQYF. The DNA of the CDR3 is TGTGCCATCAGTGAAAGAGGTAGCGGGGACCAAGAGACCCAGTACTTC.

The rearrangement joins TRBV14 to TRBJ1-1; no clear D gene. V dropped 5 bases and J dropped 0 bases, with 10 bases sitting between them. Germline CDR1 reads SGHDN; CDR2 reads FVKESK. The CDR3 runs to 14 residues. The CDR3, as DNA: TGTGCCAGCAGCTCAAGGTCCCTGAACACTGAAGCTTTCTTT. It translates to CASSSRSLNTEAFF.

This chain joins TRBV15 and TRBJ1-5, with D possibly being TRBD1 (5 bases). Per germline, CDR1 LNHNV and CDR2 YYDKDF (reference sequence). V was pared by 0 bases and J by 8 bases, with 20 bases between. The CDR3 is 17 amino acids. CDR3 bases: TGTGCCACCAGCAGAGATGCGACCAGGCAAGGGACGGAGCCCCAGCATTTT. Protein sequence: CATSRDATRQGTEPQHF.

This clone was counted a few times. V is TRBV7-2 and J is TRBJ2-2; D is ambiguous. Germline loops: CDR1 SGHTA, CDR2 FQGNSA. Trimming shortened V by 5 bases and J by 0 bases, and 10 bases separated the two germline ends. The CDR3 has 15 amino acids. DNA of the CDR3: TGTGCCAGCAGCCGTGGAATAGCGAACACCGGGGAGCTGTTTTTT. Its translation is CASSRGIANTGELFF. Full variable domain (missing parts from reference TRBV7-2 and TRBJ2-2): GAGVSQSPSNKVTEKGKDVELRCDPISGHTALYWYRQSLGQGLEFLIYFQGNSAPDKSGLPSDRFSAERTGGSVSTLTIQRTQQEDSAVYLCASSRGIANTGELFFGEGSRLTVL.

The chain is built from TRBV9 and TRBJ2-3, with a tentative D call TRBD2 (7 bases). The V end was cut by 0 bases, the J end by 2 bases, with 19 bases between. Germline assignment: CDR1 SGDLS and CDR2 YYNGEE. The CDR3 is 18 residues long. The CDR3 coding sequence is TGTGCCAGCAGCGTAGCGGGGGGCCCAACGGGTCTCACAGATACGCAGTATTTT. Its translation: CASSVAGGPTGLTDTQYF.

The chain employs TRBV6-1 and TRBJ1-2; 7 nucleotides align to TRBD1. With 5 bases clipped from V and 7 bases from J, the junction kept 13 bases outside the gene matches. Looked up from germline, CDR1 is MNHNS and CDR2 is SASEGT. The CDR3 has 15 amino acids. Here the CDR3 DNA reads TGTGCCAGCAGTAAGGGAGGAGGGGGCGGTTCTGGCTACACCTTC. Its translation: CASSKGGGGGSGYTF.